The 26 T cell receptor beta chains in this list originate from one sample, sequenced in a study of control samples from healthy donors and cancer patients. The method was immunoSEQ multiplex PCR; TCRdb's version includes in-frame clones alone and lacks a portion of them. The table includes more than 95,000 clones, over 90% detected once. The sequencing input was blood. The receptors come from a man aged 30-40 years in good health.

The genes are TRBV6-2 or TRBV6-3 and TRBJ2-3, with no clear D. This CDR3 spans 17 amino acids. The V end lost 0 bases, the J end lost 6 bases, and 19 bases lay between the germline ends. From germline, CDR1 is MNHEY and CDR2 SVGEGT. CDR3 nucleotide sequence: TGTGCCAGCAGTTACTCACTAAGGTCTGGCGTTGTGGATACGCAGTATTTT. Translating gives CASSYSLRSGVVDTQYF.

V usage is TRBV21-1 and J usage is TRBJ2-1; TRBD2, as called in the table, went unchecked against the DNA. TRBV21-1 is listed as a pseudogene. The CDR3 sequence is 16 residues long. The CDR3 is CASSNRGSGGRDEQFF. DNA for the CDR3: TGTGCCAGCAGCAATCGTGGTAGCGGGGGTCGGGATGAGCAGTTCTTC.

The chain uses TRBV11-2 and TRBJ2-7; the D is unclear. The CDR3 runs 14 residues. Germline V gives CDR1 SGHAT, CDR2 FQNNGV. The germline V and J ends were trimmed by 5 bases and 5 bases, with 16 bases remaining between them. CDR3 in amino acids: CASSLNTVKDEQYV. In DNA form, the CDR3 reads TGTGCCAGCAGCCTTAATACGGTGAAGGACGAGCAGTACGTC.

This chain links TRBV4-1 with TRBJ2-3; TRBD2 matches at 10 bases. CDR1 and CDR2 from the germline V gene are MGHRA and YSYEKL. J lost 4 bases, V lost 4 bases, and 8 bases had no gene match. The CDR3 extends over 16 amino acids. CDR3 region: CASSLLAGEISDTQYF. CDR3 coding DNA: TGCGCCAGCAGCCTGCTAGCGGGGGAGATTTCAGATACGCAGTATTTT.

The rearrangement joins TRBV7-7 to TRBJ1-4; D uncertain. Germline lookup yields CDR1 SSHAT and CDR2 FNYEAQ (reference sequence). This CDR3 spans 13 amino acids. V gave up 5 bases and J gave up 8 bases, with 12 bases separating them. The CDR3 bases are TGTGCCAGCAGCCCCGCCATGGGAGAAAAACTGTTTTTT. Translated, it gives CASSPAMGEKLFF.

This chain connects TRBV5-3 to TRBJ1-2; 7 bases are a match to TRBD1. TRBV5-3 is an open reading frame, and its role is uncertain. This CDR3 has 11 amino acids. The CDR3 is CVGTGVYGYTF. The CDR3 DNA sequence: TGTGTCGGTACAGGGGTCTATGGCTACACCTTC.

The chain joins TRBV6-6 to TRBJ1-1; the D gene is possibly TRBD1 (6 bases). Germline CDR1 and CDR2: MNHNY and SVGAGI (reference sequence). The CDR3 contains 14 residues. V lost 0 bases and J lost 8, with 13 bases in between. The DNA for the CDR3 is TGTGCCAGCAGTTACTCGAGCGGGGGGACAGAAGCTTTCTTT. It codes for CASSYSSGGTEAFF.

This chain links TRBV15 with TRBJ1-5, with a tentative D call TRBD1 (6 bases). V was clipped by 7 bases and J by 2 bases, with 18 bases between them. Looked up from germline, CDR1 is LNHNV and CDR2 is YYDKDF (reference sequence). The CDR3 consists of 16 residues. Here the CDR3 reads CATTHSPEGGNQPQHF. CDR3 sequence (DNA): TGTGCCACCACCCATTCCCCGGAGGGGGGCAATCAGCCCCAGCATTTT.

This rearrangement joins TRBV2 to TRBJ1-2; D unresolved. CDR3 length: 13 amino acids. With 5 bases removed from V and 4 bases from J, the gap between germline ends came to 11 bases. Looked up from germline, CDR1 is SNHLY and CDR2 is FYNNEI. The CDR3, as DNA: TGTGCCAGCAGTTATGACGGGATCTATGGCTACACCTTC. Translation gives CASSYDGIYGYTF.

A single count supports this clone. The chain links TRBV11-2 to TRBJ2-5, with unresolved D. Trimming removed 1 base from V and 3 bases from J, with 12 bases in between. Germline CDR1 SGHAT, CDR2 FQNNGV. The CDR3 is made up of 15 amino acids. The CDR3 sequence is CASSLGLGPEETQYF. CDR3 nucleotide sequence: TGTGCCAGCAGCTTAGGGTTGGGTCCAGAAGAGACCCAGTACTTC.

The V call is TRBV7-8, the J call TRBJ2-7; 9 nucleotides align to TRBD1. The germline V gene has CDR1 SGHVS and CDR2 FQNEAQ. J lost 5 bases, V lost 5 bases, and 7 bases had no gene match. The CDR3 length is 14 residues. The CDR3 DNA reads as TGTGCCAGCAGCACCGGACAGGGGAAGGACGAGCAGTACGTC. It translates to CASSTGQGKDEQYV.

This chain connects TRBV3-1 (or the pseudogene TRBV3-2) to TRBJ1-2; 8 bases align to TRBD1. V dropped 1 base and J dropped 4; count of bases not matched to a gene: 8. This CDR3 has 16 residues. Germline CDR1 reads LGHDT; CDR2 reads YNNKEL (reference sequence). CDR3 region: CASSQVQGAGSYGYTF. In DNA form, the CDR3 reads TGTGCCAGCAGCCAAGTGCAGGGGGCAGGTTCCTATGGCTACACCTTC.

The chain carries TRBV5-1 and TRBJ1-2, with TRBD1 matching 9 bases. Trimming cost V 4 bases and J 10 bases; bases outside gene matches: 8. The CDR3 loop spans 13 amino acids. Germline V gene sequence: CDR1 SGHRS, CDR2 YFSETQ. The CDR3 DNA sequence: TGCGCCAGCAGCCAGACCGGGACAGGGAACTACACCTTC. It encodes CASSQTGTGNYTF.

This sequence joins TRBV7-2 and TRBJ1-1; 7 bases map to TRBD1. V dropped 4 bases and J dropped 12; count of bases not matched to a gene: 8. The germline CDR1 and CDR2 sequences are SGHTA and FQGNSA. The CDR3 covers 12 residues. The CDR3 here is CASSYRQGITFF. CDR3 DNA sequence: TGTGCCAGCAGCTACCGACAGGGTATAACTTTCTTT.

The genes are TRBV5-5 and TRBJ2-1, with D hard to call. The germline V and J ends were trimmed by 1 base and 7 bases, with 12 bases remaining between them. The CDR3 runs to 14 residues. Per the germline V gene, CDR1 is SGHKS and CDR2 is YYEKEE (reference sequence). The CDR3 loop is CASSLLTGRNEQFF. CDR3 coding DNA: TGTGCCAGCAGCTTGTTGACTGGGCGGAATGAGCAGTTCTTC.

The genes are TRBV5-5 and TRBJ2-2; 7 bases agree with TRBD2. Germline V gene lookup returns CDR1 SGHKS and CDR2 YYEKEE (reference sequence). CDR3 length: 19 amino acids. V dropped 4 bases and J dropped 5; count of bases not matched to a gene: 20. The chain's CDR3 is CASSATPKAGVTRTGELFF. For the CDR3, the DNA is TGTGCCAGCAGCGCTACTCCAAAGGCGGGGGTAACCCGGACCGGGGAGCTGTTTTTT.

This clone was seen only once. The chain is built from TRBV6-1 and TRBJ2-2; D may be TRBD1 (5 bases). CDR3 length: 18 amino acids. V gave up 0 bases and J gave up 1 base, with 15 bases separating them. Germline V gene lookup returns CDR1 MNHNS and CDR2 SASEGT. The CDR3 sequence: CASSEAVRGFGNTGELFF. The CDR3, as DNA: TGTGCCAGCAGTGAAGCGGTTAGGGGCTTCGGGAACACCGGGGAGCTGTTTTTT.

V is TRBV7-3 and J is TRBJ1-3, with D unresolved. Trimming took off 2 bases at V and 2 bases at J, with 10 bases between the two ends. Germline CDR1 and CDR2: SGHTA and FQGTGA. The length of the CDR3 is 15 residues. CDR3 nucleotides: TGTGCCAGCAGCTTAGGAGGACCGGCTGGAAACACCATATATTTT. It specifies CASSLGGPAGNTIYF.

The chain has TRBV6-5 and TRBJ1-2; tentative D call: TRBD1 (6 bases). The V end was cut by 10 bases, the J end by 6 bases, with 15 bases between. Germline assignment: CDR1 MNHEY and CDR2 SVGAGI. This CDR3 spans 12 amino acids. CDR3: CAIFQGSHGYTF. The CDR3 DNA is TGTGCCATCTTTCAGGGGAGCCATGGCTACACCTTC.

The CDR3 here is CASSLGLVSTDTQYF. CDR3 nucleotide sequence: TGCGCCAGCAGCTTGGGACTAGTTAGCACAGATACGCAGTATTTT. The chain combines TRBV5-1 with TRBJ2-3; TRBD2 might be the D (6 bases). Germline loops: CDR1 SGHRS, CDR2 YFSETQ. CDR3 length: 15 residues. Trimming stripped 0 bases from V and 0 bases from J, with 8 bases between.

The CDR3 DNA reads as TGTGCCAGCTCGAGGCGCAGGGGCCACGAGCAGTACGTC. As protein: CASSRRRGHEQYV. The J gene is TRBJ2-7, the V gene TRBV6-5, with D perhaps TRBD1 (6 bases). V was trimmed by 8 bases and J by 5 bases, leaving 16 bases between them. This CDR3 is built from 13 residues. Germline lookup yields CDR1 MNHEY and CDR2 SVGAGI.

This rearrangement joins TRBV7-9 to TRBJ2-5; D gene uncertain. V lost 4 bases and J lost 0, with 12 bases in between. Germline V gene sequence: CDR1 SEHNR, CDR2 FQNEAQ (reference sequence). The CDR3 is 15 amino acids. The CDR3 bases are TGTGCCAGCAGCTCTTCCGACACGAACCAAGAGACCCAGTACTTC. This translates into CASSSSDTNQETQYF.

J is TRBJ2-1 and V is TRBV2; 10 bases are shared with TRBD1. This CDR3 is 14 amino acids long. From germline, CDR1 is SNHLY and CDR2 FYNNEI. The ends lost 5 bases at V and 3 bases at J; junction bases unmatched: 1. The CDR3 DNA sequence: TGTGCCAGCAGTAGGACAGGGGGCTACAATGAGCAGTTCTTC. This translates into CASSRTGGYNEQFF. The full variable domain, with the rest looked up from reference TRBV2 and TRBJ2-1, is EPEVTQTPSHQVTQMGQEVILRCVPISNHLYFYWYRQILGQKVEFLVSFYNNEISEKSEIFDDQFSVERPDGSNFTLKIRSTKLEDSAMYFCASSRTGGYNEQFFGPGTRLTVL.

The chain recombines TRBV18 with TRBJ1-4, with a weak D call TRBD1 (6 bases). This CDR3 spans 15 amino acids. Trimming removed 6 bases at V and 3 bases at J, with 14 bases between. Looked up from germline, CDR1 is KGHSH and CDR2 is LQKENI. The CDR3 region has the DNA TGTGCCAGCTCCCCCAGGGGCGACCCTAATGAAAAACTGTTTTTT. The encoded protein is CASSPRGDPNEKLFF.

This sequence joins TRBV27 and TRBJ1-5; D is perhaps TRBD1 (5 bases). Trimming took 6 bases from V and 9 from J, leaving 24 bases between them. Germline CDR1 reads MNHEY; CDR2 reads SMNVEV (reference sequence). The CDR3 loop spans 16 amino acids. CDR3 sequence reads: CASSPDLPGRTAPQHF. CDR3 nucleotides: TGTGCCAGCAGCCCTGACCTACCGGGACGCACCGCGCCCCAGCATTTT.

CDR3 nucleotide sequence: TGTGCCAGCCTCTTGGAGGGAGGACCAGAGACCCAGTACTTC. Amino acid sequence: CASLLEGGPETQYF. The rearrangement joins TRBV3-1 (or the pseudogene TRBV3-2) to TRBJ2-5, with D maybe TRBD2 (6 bases). CDR1 and CDR2 from the germline V gene are LGHDT and YNNKEL (reference sequence). V lost 8 bases to trimming and J lost 4 bases, with 17 bases between them. This CDR3 is 14 amino acids long.